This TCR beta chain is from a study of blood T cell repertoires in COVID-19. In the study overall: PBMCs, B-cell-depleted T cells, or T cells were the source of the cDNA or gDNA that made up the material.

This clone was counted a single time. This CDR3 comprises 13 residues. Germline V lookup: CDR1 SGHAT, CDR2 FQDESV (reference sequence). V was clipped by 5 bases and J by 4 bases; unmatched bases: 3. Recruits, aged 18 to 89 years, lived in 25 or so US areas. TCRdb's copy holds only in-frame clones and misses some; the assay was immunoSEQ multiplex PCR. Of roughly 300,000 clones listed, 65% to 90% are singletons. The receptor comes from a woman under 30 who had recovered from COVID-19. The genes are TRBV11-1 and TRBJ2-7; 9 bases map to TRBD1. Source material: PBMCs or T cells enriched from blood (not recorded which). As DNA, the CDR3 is TGTGCCAGCAGCAGCGACAGGGGGTACGAGCAGTACTTC. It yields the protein CASSSDRGYEQYF. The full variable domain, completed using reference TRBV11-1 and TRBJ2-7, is EAEVAQSPRYKITEKSQAVAFWCDPISGHATLYWYRQILGQGPELLVQFQDESVVDDSQLPKDRFSAERLKGVDSTLKIQPAELGDSAMYLCASSSDRGYEQYFGPGTRLTVT.